This TCR beta chain appears in the sequencing data of a study of STAT3 mutations in large granular lymphocyte leukemia. Study outcomes and limitations: Every T-LGLL patient had at least one immunodominant TCRbeta clonotype.

Sequencing was performed with immunoSEQ multiplex PCR; in TCRdb, only in-frame clones are kept and a portion is missing. The repertoire holds some 28,000 clones, with around 80% as singletons. V trimming: 0 bases; J trimming: 5 bases; junction bases outside the gene matches: 4. CDR1 and CDR2 from the germline V gene are MNHEY and SVGAGI. The CDR3 consists of 15 residues. With regard to this clone: Its antigen is as yet unknown.

The chain has TRBV6-5 and TRBJ1-3; 7 positions agree with TRBD1. This sequence was found in a woman aged 45-60 years with T-cell large granular lymphocyte leukemia. Some clones in this sample may be carry-over from other donors' samples. Sequenced sample: peripheral blood mononuclear cells. This chain's CDR3 is CASSYSTRGRNTIYF. The CDR3, as DNA: TGTGCCAGCAGTTACTCGACCAGGGGGAGAAACACCATATATTTT.